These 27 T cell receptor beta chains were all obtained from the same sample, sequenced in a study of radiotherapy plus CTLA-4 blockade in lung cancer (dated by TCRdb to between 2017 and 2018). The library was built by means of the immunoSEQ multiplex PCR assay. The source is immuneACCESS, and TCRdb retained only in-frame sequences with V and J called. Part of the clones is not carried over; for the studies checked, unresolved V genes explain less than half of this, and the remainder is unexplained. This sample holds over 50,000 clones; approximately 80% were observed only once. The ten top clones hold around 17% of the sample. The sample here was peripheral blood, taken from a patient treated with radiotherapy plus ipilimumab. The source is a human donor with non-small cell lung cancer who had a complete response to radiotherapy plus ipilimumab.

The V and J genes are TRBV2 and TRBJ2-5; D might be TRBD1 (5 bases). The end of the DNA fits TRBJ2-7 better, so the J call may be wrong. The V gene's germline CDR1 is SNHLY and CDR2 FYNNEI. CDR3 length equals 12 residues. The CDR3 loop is CASDAQGVEQYF. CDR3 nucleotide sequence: TGTGCCAGTGATGCCCAGGGTGTCGAGCAGTACTTC.

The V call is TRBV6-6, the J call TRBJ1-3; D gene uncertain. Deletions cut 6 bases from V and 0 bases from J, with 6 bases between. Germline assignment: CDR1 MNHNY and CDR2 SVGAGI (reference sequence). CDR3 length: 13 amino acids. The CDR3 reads CASSTSSGNTIYF. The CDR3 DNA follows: TGTGCCAGCAGCACGAGCTCTGGAAACACCATATATTTT.

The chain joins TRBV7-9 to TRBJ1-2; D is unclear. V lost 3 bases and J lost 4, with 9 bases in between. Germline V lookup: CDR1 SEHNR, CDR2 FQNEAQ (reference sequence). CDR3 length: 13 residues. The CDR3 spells CASSFSSPYGYTF. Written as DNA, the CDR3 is TGTGCCAGCAGCTTCAGTTCGCCCTATGGCTACACCTTC.

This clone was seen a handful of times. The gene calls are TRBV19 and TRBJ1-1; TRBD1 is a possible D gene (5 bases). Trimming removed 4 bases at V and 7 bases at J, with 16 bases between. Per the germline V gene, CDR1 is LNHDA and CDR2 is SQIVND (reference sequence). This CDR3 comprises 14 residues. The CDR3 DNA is TGTGCCAGTAGTAACAGACAGAGGCAATTTGAAGCTTTCTTT. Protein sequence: CASSNRQRQFEAFF.

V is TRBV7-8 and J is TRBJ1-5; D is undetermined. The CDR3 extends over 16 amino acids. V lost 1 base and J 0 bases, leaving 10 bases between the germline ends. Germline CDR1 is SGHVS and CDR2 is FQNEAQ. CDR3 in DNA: TGTGCCAGCAGCTTAGTGACACTTTATAGCAATCAGCCCCAGCATTTT. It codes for CASSLVTLYSNQPQHF.

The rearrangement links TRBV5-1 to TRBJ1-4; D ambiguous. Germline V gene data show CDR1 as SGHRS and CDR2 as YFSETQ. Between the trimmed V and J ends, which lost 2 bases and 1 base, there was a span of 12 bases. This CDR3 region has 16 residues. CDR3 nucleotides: TGCGCCAGCAGCTTCCAACGGGGTGGAACTAATGAAAAACTGTTTTTT. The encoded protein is CASSFQRGGTNEKLFF.

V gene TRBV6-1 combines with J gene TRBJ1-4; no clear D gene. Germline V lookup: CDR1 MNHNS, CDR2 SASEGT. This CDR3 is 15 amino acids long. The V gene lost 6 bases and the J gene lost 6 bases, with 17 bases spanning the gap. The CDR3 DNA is TGTGCCAGCAGCCCGAGCGGCCGCACTGATGAAAAACTGTTTTTT. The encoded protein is CASSPSGRTDEKLFF.

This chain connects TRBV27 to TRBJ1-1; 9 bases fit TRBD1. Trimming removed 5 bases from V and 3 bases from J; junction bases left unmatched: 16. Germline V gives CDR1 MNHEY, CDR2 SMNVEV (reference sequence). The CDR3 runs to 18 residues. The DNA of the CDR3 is TGTGCCAGCAGTATAAAAAGACAGGGGGGGTATATTGACACTGAAGCTTTCTTT. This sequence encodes CASSIKRQGGYIDTEAFF.

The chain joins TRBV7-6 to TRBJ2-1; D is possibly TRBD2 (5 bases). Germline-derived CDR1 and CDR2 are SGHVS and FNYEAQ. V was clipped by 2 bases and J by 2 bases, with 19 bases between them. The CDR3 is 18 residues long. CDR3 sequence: CASSLTPPRGLTYNEQFF. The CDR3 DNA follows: TGTGCCAGCAGCTTAACCCCCCCCCGGGGTTTAACCTACAATGAGCAGTTCTTC.

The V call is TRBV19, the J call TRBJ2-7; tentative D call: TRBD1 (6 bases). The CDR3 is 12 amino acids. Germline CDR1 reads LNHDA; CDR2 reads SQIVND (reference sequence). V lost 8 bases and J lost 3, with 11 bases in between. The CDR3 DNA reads TGTGCCAGTGGGGACAACCACTACGAGCAGTACTTC. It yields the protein CASGDNHYEQYF.

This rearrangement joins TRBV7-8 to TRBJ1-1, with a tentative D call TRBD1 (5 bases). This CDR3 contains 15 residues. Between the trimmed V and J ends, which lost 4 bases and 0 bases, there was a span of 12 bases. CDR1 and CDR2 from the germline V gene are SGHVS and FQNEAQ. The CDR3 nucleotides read TGTGCCAGCAGCTCCCTCGGGGGGTTGAACACTGAAGCTTTCTTT. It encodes CASSSLGGLNTEAFF.

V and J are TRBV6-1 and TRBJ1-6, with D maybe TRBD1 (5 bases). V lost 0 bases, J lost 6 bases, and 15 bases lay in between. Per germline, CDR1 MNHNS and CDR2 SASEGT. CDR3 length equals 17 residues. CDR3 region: CASSEAYWGRPNSPLHF. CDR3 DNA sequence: TGTGCCAGCAGTGAAGCCTATTGGGGGAGGCCTAATTCACCCCTCCACTTT.

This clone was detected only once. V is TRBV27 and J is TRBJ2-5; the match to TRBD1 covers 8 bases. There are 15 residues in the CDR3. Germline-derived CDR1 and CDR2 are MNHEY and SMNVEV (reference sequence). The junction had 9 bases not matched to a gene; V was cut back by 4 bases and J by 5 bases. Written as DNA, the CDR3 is TGTGCCAGCAGTTCACTCGGACAGGGAGAGGAGACCCAGTACTTC. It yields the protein CASSSLGQGEETQYF.

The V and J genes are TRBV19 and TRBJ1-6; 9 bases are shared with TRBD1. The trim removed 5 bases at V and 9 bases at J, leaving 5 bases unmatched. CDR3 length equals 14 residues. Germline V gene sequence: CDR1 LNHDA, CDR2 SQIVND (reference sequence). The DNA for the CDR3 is TGTGCCAGTAGTCTGGGACAGGGTGGTTCACCCCTCCACTTT. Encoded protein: CASSLGQGGSPLHF.

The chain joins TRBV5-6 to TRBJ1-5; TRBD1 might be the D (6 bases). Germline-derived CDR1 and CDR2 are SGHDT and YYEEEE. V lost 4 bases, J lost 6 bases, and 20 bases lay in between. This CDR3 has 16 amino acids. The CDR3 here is CASSPMTGLGGQPQHF. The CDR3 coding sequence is TGTGCCAGCAGCCCTATGACAGGTCTTGGGGGTCAGCCCCAGCATTTT.

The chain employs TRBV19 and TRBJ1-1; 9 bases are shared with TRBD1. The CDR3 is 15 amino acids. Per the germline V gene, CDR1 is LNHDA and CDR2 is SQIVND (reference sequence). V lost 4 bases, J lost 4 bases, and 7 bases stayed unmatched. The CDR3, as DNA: TGTGCCAGTAGTACAGGACAGGGGACTTTCACTGAAGCTTTCTTT. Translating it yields CASSTGQGTFTEAFF.

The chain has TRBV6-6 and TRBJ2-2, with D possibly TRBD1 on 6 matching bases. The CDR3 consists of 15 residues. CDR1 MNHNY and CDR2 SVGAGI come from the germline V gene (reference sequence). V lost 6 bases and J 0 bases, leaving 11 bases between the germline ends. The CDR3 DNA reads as TGTGCCAGCAGCGACAGGTTATCGAACACCGGGGAGCTGTTTTTT. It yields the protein CASSDRLSNTGELFF.

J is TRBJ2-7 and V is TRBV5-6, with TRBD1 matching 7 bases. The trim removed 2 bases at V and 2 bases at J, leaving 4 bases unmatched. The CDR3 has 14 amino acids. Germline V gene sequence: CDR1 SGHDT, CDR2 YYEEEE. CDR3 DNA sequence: TGTGCCAGCAGCTTCCCGGGACAGCCCTACGAGCAGTACTTC. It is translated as CASSFPGQPYEQYF.

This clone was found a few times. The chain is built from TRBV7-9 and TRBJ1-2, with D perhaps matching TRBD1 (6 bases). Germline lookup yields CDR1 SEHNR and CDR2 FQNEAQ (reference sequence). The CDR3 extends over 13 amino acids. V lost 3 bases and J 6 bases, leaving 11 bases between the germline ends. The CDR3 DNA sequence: TGTGCCAGCAGCTTTTCAGGGGCAAATGGCTACACCTTC. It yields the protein CASSFSGANGYTF.

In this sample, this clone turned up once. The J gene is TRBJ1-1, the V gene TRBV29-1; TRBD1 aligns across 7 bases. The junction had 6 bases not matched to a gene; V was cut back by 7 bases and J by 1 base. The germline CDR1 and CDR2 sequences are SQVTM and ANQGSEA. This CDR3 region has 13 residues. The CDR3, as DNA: TGCAGCGGGAACAGGGGTCCGAACACTGAAGCTTTCTTT. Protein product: CSGNRGPNTEAFF.

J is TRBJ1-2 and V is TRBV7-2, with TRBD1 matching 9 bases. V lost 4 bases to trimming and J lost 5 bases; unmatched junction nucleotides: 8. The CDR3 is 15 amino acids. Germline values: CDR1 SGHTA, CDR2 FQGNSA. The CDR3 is CASSSRGQGRYGYTF. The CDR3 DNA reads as TGTGCCAGCAGCTCACGGGGACAGGGAAGGTATGGCTACACCTTC.

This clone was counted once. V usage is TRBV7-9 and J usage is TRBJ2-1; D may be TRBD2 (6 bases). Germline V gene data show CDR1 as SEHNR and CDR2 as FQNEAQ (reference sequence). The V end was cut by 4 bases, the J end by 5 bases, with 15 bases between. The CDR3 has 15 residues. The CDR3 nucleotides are TGTGCCAGCAGCTACTGGGGGGTACGTAACAATGAGCAGTTCTTC. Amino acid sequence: CASSYWGVRNNEQFF.

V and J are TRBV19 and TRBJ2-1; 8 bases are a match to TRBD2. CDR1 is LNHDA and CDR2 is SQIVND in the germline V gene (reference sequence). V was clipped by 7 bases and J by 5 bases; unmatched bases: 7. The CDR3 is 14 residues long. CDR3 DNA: TGTGCCAGTACGGGGGGGGCTATCGACAATGAGCAGTTCTTC. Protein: CASTGGAIDNEQFF.

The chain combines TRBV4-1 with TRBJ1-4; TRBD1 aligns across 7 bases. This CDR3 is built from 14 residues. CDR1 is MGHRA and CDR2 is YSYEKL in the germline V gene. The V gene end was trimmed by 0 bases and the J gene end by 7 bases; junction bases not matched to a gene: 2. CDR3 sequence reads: CASSQERQGEKLFF. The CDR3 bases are TGCGCCAGCAGCCAAGAGAGACAGGGTGAAAAACTGTTTTTT.

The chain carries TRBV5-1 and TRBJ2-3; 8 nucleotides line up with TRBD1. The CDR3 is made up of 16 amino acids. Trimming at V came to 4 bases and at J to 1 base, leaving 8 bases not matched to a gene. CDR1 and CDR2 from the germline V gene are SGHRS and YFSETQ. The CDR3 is CASSGGQVRGTDTQYF. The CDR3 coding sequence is TGCGCCAGCAGCGGGGGACAGGTCAGAGGCACAGATACGCAGTATTTT.

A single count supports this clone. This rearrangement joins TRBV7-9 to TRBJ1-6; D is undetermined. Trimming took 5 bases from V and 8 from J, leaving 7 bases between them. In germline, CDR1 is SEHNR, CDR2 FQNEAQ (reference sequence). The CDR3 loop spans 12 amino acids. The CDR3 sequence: CASSLSYSPLHF. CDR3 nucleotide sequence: TGTGCCAGCAGCCTAAGTTATTCACCCCTCCACTTT.

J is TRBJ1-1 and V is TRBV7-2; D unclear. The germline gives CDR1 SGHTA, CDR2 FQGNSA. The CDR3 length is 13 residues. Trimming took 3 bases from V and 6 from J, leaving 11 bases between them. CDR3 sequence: CASSFMVGPEAFF. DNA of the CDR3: TGTGCCAGCAGCTTTATGGTGGGCCCTGAAGCTTTCTTT.